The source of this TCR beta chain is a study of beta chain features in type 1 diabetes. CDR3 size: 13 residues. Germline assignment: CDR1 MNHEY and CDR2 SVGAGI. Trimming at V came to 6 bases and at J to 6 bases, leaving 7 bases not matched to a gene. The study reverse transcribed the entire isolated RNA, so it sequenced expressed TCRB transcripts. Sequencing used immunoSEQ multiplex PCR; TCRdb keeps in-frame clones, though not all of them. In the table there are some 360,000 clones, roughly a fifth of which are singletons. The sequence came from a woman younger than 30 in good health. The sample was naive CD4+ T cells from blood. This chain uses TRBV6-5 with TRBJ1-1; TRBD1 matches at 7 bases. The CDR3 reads CASSRQGVAEAFF. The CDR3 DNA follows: TGTGCCAGCAGCCGTCAGGGGGTCGCTGAAGCTTTCTTT.